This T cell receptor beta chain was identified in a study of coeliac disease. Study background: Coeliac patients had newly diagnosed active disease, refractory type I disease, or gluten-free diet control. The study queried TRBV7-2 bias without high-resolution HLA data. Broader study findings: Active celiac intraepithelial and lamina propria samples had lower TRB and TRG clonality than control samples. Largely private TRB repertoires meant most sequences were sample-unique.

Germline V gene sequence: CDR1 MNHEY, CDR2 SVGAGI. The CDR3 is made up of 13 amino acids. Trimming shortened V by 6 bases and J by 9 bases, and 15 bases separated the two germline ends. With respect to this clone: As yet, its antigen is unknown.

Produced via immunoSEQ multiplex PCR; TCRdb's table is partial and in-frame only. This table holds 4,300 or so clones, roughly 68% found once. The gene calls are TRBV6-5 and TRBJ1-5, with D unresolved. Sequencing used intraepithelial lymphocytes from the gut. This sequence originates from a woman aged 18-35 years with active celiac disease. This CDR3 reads CASSPHPSGPQHF. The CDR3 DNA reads TGTGCCAGCAGCCCCCATCCTAGCGGGCCCCAGCATTTT.